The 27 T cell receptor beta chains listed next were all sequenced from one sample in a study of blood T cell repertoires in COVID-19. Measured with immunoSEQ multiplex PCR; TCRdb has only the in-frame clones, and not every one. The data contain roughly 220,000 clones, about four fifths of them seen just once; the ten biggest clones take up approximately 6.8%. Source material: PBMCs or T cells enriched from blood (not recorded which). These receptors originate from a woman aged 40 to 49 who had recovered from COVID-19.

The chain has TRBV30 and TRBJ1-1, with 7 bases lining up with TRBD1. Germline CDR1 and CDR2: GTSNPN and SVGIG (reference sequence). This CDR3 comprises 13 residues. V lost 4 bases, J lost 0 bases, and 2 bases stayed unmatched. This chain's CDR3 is CAWTGGMNTEAFF. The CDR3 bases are TGTGCCTGGACAGGGGGTATGAACACTGAAGCTTTCTTT.

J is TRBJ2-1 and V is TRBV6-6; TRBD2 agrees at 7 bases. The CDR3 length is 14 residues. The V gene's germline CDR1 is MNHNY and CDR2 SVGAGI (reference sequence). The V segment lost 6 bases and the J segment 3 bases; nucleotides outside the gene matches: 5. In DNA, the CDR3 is TGTGCCAGCAGACCGGGACTAAACTACAATGAGCAGTTCTTC. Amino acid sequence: CASRPGLNYNEQFF.

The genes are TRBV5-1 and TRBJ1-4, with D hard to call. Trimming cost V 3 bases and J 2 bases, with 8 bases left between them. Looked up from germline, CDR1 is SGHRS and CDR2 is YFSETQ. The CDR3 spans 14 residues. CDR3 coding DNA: TGCGCCAGCAGCTCCGAGGCGACTAATGAAAAACTGTTTTTT. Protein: CASSSEATNEKLFF.

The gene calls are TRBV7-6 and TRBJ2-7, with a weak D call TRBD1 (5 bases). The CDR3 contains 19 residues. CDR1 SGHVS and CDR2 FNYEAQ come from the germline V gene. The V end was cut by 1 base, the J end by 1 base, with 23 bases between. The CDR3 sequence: CASSLVFSQGVRGSYEQYF. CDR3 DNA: TGTGCCAGCAGCTTAGTATTCTCCCAGGGCGTTAGAGGTTCCTACGAGCAGTACTTC.

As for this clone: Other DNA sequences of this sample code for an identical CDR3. The CDR3 loop is CASSPRTSGNTGELFF. Written as DNA, the CDR3 is TGTGCCAGCAGCCCAAGGACTAGCGGGAACACCGGGGAGCTGTTTTTT. This chain connects TRBV5-5 to TRBJ2-2; TRBD2 agrees at 10 bases. CDR3 length: 16 amino acids. Per germline, CDR1 SGHKS and CDR2 YYEKEE (reference sequence). Trimming removed 4 bases from V and 1 base from J; junction bases left unmatched: 4.

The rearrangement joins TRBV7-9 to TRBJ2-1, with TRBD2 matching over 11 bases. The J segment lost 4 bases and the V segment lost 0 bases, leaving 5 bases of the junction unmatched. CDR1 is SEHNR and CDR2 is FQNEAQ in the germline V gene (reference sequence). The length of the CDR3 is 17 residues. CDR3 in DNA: TGTGCCAGCAGCTTAGCTCGACTAGCGGGACCATACAATGAGCAGTTCTTC. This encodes CASSLARLAGPYNEQFF.

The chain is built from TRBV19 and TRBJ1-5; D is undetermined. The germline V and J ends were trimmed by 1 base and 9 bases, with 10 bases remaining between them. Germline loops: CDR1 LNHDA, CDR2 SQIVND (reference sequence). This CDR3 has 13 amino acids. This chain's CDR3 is CASSIGQRRPQHF. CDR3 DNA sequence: TGTGCCAGTAGTATAGGACAACGACGGCCCCAGCATTTT. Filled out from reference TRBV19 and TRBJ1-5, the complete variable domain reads DGGITQSPKYLFRKEGQNVTLSCEQNLNHDAMYWYRQDPGQGLRLIYYSQIVNDFQKGDIAEGYSVSREKKESFPLTVTSAQKNPTAFYLCASSIGQRRPQHFGDGTRLSIL.

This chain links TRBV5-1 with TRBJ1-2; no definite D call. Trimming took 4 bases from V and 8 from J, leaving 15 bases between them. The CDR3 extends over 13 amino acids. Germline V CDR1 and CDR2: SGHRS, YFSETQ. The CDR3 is CASSLGPAWGYTF. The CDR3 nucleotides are TGCGCCAGCAGCCTCGGTCCCGCCTGGGGCTACACCTTC.

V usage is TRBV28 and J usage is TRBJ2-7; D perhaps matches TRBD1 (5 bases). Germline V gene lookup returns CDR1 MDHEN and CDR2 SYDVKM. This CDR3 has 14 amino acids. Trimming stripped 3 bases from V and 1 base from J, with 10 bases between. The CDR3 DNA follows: TGTGCCAGCAGTTTCGCCGACAGATCCTACGAGCAGTACGTC. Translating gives CASSFADRSYEQYV.

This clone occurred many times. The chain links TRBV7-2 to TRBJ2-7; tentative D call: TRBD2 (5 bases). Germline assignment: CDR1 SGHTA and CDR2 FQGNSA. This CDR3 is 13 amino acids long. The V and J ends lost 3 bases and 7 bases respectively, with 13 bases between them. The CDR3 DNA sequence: TGTGCCAGCAGCTTTATGGGGAGAAGTGAGCAGTACTTC. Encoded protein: CASSFMGRSEQYF.

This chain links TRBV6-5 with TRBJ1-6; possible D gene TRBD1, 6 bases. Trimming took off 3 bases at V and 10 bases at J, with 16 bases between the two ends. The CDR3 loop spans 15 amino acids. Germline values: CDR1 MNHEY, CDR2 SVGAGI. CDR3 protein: CASSYDTGPDSPLHF. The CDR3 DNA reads TGTGCCAGCAGTTATGATACAGGGCCTGACTCACCCCTCCACTTT.

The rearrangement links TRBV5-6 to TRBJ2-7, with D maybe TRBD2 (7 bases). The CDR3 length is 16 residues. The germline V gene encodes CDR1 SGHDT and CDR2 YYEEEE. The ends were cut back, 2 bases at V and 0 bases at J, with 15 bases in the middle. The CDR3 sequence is CASSFPAGASSYEQYF. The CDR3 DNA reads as TGTGCCAGCAGCTTCCCGGCGGGGGCAAGCTCCTACGAGCAGTACTTC.

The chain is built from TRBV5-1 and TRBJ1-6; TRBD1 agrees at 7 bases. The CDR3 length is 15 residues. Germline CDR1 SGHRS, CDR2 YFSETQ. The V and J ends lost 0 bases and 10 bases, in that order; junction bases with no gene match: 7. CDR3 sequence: CASSLAGGGRSPLHF. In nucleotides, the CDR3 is TGCGCCAGCAGCTTGGCCGGAGGGGGCAGGTCACCCCTCCACTTT.

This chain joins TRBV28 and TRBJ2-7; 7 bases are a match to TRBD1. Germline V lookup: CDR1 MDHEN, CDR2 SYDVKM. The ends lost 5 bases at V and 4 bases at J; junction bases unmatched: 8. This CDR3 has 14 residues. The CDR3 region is CASSPRTGEYEQYV. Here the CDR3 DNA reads TGTGCCAGCAGTCCGAGGACAGGTGAGTACGAGCAGTACGTC.

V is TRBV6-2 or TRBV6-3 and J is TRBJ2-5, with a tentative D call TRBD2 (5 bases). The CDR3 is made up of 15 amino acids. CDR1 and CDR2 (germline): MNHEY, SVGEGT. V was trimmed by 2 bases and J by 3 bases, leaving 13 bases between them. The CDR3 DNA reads TGTGCCAGCAGTTACCGCCGGACTCCAAAAGAGACCCAGTACTTC. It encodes CASSYRRTPKETQYF.

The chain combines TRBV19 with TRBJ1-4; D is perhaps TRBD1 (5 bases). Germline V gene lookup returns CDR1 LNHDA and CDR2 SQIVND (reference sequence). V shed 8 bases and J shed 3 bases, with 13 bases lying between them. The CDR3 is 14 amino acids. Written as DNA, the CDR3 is TGTGCCAGTTCCGACAGTTTCGCTAATGAAAAACTGTTTTTT. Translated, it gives CASSDSFANEKLFF. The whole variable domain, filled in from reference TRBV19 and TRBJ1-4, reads DGGITQSPKYLFRKEGQNVTLSCEQNLNHDAMYWYRQDPGQGLRLIYYSQIVNDFQKGDIAEGYSVSREKKESFPLTVTSAQKNPTAFYLCASSDSFANEKLFFGSGTQLSVL.

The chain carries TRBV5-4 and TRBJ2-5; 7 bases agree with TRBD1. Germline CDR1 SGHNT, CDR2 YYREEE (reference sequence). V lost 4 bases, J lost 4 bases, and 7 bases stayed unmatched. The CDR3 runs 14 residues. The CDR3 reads CASSQGVGRETQYF. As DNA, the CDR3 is TGTGCCAGCAGCCAGGGGGTGGGCCGAGAGACCCAGTACTTC.

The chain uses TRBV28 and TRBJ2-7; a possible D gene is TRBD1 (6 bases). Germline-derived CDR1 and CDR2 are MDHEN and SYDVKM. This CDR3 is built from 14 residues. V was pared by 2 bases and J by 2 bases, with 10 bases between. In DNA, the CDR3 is TGTGCCAGCAGTTTACAGGGGAGCGCCTACGAGCAGTACGTC. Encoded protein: CASSLQGSAYEQYV.

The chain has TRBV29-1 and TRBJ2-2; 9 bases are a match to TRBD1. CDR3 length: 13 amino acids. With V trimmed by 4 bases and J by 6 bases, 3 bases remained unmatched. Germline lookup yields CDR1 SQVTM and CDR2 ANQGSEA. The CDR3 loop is CSVGDRDAGELFF. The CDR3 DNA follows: TGCAGCGTTGGGGACAGGGACGCCGGGGAGCTGTTTTTT.

CDR3 nucleotide sequence: TGTGCCAGCTCACCATCCAGCGGCGGGGAGCTGTTTTTT. It translates to CASSPSSGGELFF. The chain links TRBV18 to TRBJ2-2; tentatively, D is TRBD2 (5 bases). The V end was cut by 2 bases, the J end by 7 bases, with 8 bases between. From germline, CDR1 is KGHSH and CDR2 LQKENI. This CDR3 has 13 amino acids.

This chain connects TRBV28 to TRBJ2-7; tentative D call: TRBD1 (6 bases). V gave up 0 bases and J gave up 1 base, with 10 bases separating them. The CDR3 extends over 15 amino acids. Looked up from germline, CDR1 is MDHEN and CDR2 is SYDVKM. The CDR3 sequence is CASSLWGAGSYEQYF. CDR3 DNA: TGTGCCAGCAGTTTATGGGGGGCCGGGTCCTACGAGCAGTACTTC. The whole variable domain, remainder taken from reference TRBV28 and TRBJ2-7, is DVKVTQSSRYLVKRTGEKVFLECVQDMDHENMFWYRQDPGLGLRLIYFSYDVKMKEKGDIPEGYSVSREKKERFSLILESASTNQTSMYLCASSLWGAGSYEQYFGPGTRLTVT.

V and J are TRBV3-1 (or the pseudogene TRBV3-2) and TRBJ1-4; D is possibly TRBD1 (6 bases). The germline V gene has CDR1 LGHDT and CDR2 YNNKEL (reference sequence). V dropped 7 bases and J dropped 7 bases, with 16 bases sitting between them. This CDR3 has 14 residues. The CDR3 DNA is TGTGCCAGCACCAAAGGGGGGGCGGGTGAAAAACTGTTTTTT. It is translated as CASTKGGAGEKLFF.

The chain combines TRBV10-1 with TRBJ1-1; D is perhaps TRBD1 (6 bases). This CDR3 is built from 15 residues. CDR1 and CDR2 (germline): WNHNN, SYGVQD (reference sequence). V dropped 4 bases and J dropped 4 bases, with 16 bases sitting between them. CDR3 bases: TGCGCCAGCAGTGGGTACAGGGATTTGGGCACTGAAGCTTTCTTT. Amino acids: CASSGYRDLGTEAFF.

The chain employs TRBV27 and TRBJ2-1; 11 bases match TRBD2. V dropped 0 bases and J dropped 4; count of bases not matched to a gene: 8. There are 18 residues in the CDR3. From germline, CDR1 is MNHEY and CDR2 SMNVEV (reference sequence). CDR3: CASSLSRGTSGTYNEQFF. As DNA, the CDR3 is TGTGCCAGCAGTTTATCGCGGGGGACTAGCGGAACTTACAATGAGCAGTTCTTC.

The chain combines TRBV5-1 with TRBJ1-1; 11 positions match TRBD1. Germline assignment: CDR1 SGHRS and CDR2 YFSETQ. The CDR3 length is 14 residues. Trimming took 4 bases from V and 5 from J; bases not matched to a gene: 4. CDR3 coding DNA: TGCGCCAGCAGCCAAGGACAGGGGGCTACTGAAGCTTTCTTT. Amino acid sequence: CASSQGQGATEAFF. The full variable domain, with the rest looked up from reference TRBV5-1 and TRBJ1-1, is KAGVTQTPRYLIKTRGQQVTLSCSPISGHRSVSWYQQTPGQGLQFLFEYFSETQRNKGNFPGRFSGRQFSNSRSEMNVSTLELGDSALYLCASSQGQGATEAFFGQGTRLTVV.

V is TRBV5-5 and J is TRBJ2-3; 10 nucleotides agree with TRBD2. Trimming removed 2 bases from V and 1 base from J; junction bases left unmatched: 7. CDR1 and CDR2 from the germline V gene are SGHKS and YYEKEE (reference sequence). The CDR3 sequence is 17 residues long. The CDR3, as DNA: TGTGCCAGCAGCTTTCTAGCGGGAGCTCGTGGCACAGATACGCAGTATTTT. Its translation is CASSFLAGARGTDTQYF.

Here the CDR3 DNA reads TGTGCCAGCAGCACACTAGCGGGAGCGTTTGAGCAGTTCTTC. As protein: CASSTLAGAFEQFF. J is TRBJ2-1 and V is TRBV21-1; TRBD2, the table's D call, was not compared with the DNA. TRBV21-1 constitutes a pseudogene. The CDR3 spans 14 residues.